This T cell receptor (beta chain) was found in a study of CD8+ T cells in alopecia areata (dated by TCRdb to 2016 to 2019). For the study in its entirety: High-throughput TCRbeta sequencing was used to examine T cell clonal expansion in alopecia areata in both the C3H/HeJ mouse model and human patients. Human TCRbeta sequencing covered scalp tissue and sorted CD4+ and CD8+ peripheral blood T cells from patchy and totalis/universalis alopecia areata patients and healthy controls. Clonality in the scalp was compared among normal scalp (n=4), patchy alopecia areata scalp (n=8), and alopecia totalis/universalis scalp (n=8). RNA was extracted with the PAXgene miRNA kit for fixed scalp, the miRNeasy kit for PBMCs, and the RNeasy kit for mouse skin. immunoSEQ multiplex PCR using 35 Vbeta forward primers and 13 Jbeta reverse primers was used to amplify TCRbeta CDR3 regions. Points the paper makes about the study in general: Higher clonality and more expanded CD8+ clones were observed in lesional scalp than in normal scalp, particularly in alopecia totalis/universalis, a finding suggestive of antigenic drive. Compared with mice, TCR sequences shared between patients were less clear, possibly partly because of HLA diversity across the patient population. Resident alphabeta T cells in normal human skin are also sequenced, complicating scalp TCR repertoire analysis, unlike mouse skin dominated by gammadelta T cells.

PBMCs were separated by density centrifugation and stained for CD3, CD4 and CD8, after which CD4+ and CD8+ T cells were sorted on a FACSAria. Scalp biopsies and blood samples were obtained from unaffected controls. Its CDR3 holds 16 amino acids, cysteine through phenylalanine. Only CDR3 DNA remains: 48 bases, in frame from the first base. The germline V gene provides CDR1 SGHRS and CDR2 YFSETQ. V loses 0 bases of germline sequence and J loses 0 bases, and the interval between the two ends is 13 bases. Library preparation employed the immunoSEQ multiplex PCR assay. For TCR sequencing, RNA was extracted from every sample and reverse transcribed into cDNA to serve as template. SuperScript III was used to make first-strand cDNA, primed with a 2:1 mix of oligo-dT and random hexamers. A synthetic immune receptor repertoire was used to gauge amplification bias, and whatever bias remained was removed computationally. The published analysis was carried out like this. Raw reads were preprocessed for error removal, and CDR3 was defined according to IMGT conventions as running from the conserved cysteine to phenylalanine. To get clonality, Shannon entropy was normalized by log2 of the number of productive unique TCRs and the result was subtracted from 1. Whether each scalp clone was CD4 or CD8 was inferred by checking scalp TCRbeta sequences against the CD4 and CD8 repertoires from sorted blood. The immuneACCESS repertoire file appears here via TCRdb, limited to in-frame rearrangements. These files lack a portion of the clones; in checked studies, under half of the deficit traces to unresolved V genes, and the cause of the others is not known. V, J and clone size reflect that table, while D and trimming were determined from the DNA. The sample data list around 97,000 clones, and roughly 53% of these were observed just once. Roughly 9% of the sample rests with the top ten.

With respect to this clone: This clone's antigen is unknown. Nothing much larger sits one base from this clone, and base qualities are not available.

Sequenced: CD4+ T cells sorted from blood. This clonotype was sampled from a human donor in good health. Here the chain combines TRBV5-1 and TRBJ2-7, with the D gene tentatively TRBD1 or TRBD2, based on 5 matching bases in each. The CDR3 reads CASSLATAGSSYEQYF. At the DNA level, the sequence is TGCGCCAGCAGCTTGGCCACGGCAGGGAGCTCCTACGAGCAGTACTTC.